This T cell receptor (beta chain) was sequenced in a study of tumor-infiltrating lymphocytes in primary liver carcinoma. Unsorted whole blood supplied the blood RNA, and germline DNA was isolated too. Surgery was preceded by the collection of four milliliters of peripheral blood. A primer in the constant region served to generate TCR beta cDNA from approximately 500 ng of total RNA. It was through three nested multiplex PCR rounds of slightly modified ARM-PCR that TCR beta libraries arose. In the first two PCR rounds, TRBV1-TRBV30 forward primers were paired with a C-beta reverse primer, and each round lasted approximately 9 cycles. In TCRdb, the multiplex PCR reads were re-called with MiXCR into one record per CDR3 protein. The sample has about 200,000 distinct CDR3 sequences; less than 70% are singletons. There are 11 residues in the CDR3. Per the germline V gene, CDR1 is SGHAT and CDR2 is FQNNGV.

Notes on this clonotype: The junction departs from the called germline gene at one end, perhaps through a read error.

V is TRBV11-2 and J is TRBJ2-7; no clear D. The sample taken for sequencing was peripheral blood. The clonotype comes from a woman aged 55 to 70 with primary liver carcinoma and hepatitis B virus infection. The CDR3 DNA reads TGTGCCGGCAGCTTAAGGATCGAGCAGTACTTC. As protein: CAGSLRIEQYF.